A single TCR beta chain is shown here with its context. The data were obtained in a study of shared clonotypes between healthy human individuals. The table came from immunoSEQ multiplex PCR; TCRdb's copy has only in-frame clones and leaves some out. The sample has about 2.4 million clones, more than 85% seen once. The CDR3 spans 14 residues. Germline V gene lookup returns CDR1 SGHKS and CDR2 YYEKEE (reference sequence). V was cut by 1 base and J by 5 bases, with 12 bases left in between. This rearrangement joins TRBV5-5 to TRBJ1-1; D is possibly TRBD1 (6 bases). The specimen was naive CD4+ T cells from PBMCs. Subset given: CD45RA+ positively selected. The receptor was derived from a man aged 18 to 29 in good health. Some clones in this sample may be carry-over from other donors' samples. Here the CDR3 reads CASSLNGGWTEAFF. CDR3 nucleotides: TGTGCCAGCAGCTTGAACGGGGGCTGGACTGAAGCTTTCTTT.